Listed below are T cell receptor beta chains from one sample, sequenced in a study of OX40 agonist ivuxolimab in advanced cancers. Here immunoSEQ multiplex PCR was the method, and the copy in TCRdb shows in-frame clones only, minus some. This sample has 60,000 to 75,000 clones, with about 90% found just once. The specimen comprised CD4+ or CD8+ T cells sorted from blood, sampled in a trial of the OX40 agonist ivuxolimab. Receptor source: an adult with an advanced solid tumor such as melanoma, head and neck, liver or kidney cancer. The CDR3 runs from the conserved cysteine through the conserved F or W. The order of the fields is J gene, V gene, D gene, clone size, CDR3 DNA, CDR3 protein. D genes are given only for firm matches. A clone size is listed for some rows: how often the clone was seen (once, few, many), or a class if it is expanded.

>TRBJ2-1|TRBV28|TRBD2|-
TGTGCCAGCAGTTCACCGGGACTAGCGGGAGTTGAGCAGTTCTTC
CASSSPGLAGVEQFF
>TRBJ2-5|TRBV23-1|-|-
TGCGCCAGCAGTCAATCGTTCGAGCGAAAGTCTCAAGAGACCCAGTACTTC
CASSQSFERKSQETQYF
>TRBJ2-5|TRBV6-1|-|-
TGTGCCAGCAGTTGGGCTTCACAAGGGACCCAGTACTTC
CASSWASQGTQYF
>TRBJ1-5|TRBV19|-|-
TGTGCCAGTACTATCGATCCCCTCGTGCGGGGCAATCAGCCCCAGCATTTT
CASTIDPLVRGNQPQHF
>TRBJ1-2|TRBV5-1|-|-
TGCGCCAGCAGCTTGGTACCCAGGGGTGACTATGGCTACACCTTC
CASSLVPRGDYGYTF
>TRBJ2-7|TRBV7-2|TRBD1|-
TGTGCCAGCAGCAACAGGGGAAGTCTTAGCTACGAGCAGTACTTC
CASSNRGSLSYEQYF
>TRBJ1-5|TRBV7-2|TRBD1|once
TGTGCCAGCAGTTTGAACAGGGGAGGACAGCCCCAGCATTTT
CASSLNRGGQPQHF
>TRBJ2-5|TRBV7-2|-|-
TGTGCCAGCAGCTTTCTGGGCCTACTTCAAGAGACCCAGTACTTC
CASSFLGLLQETQYF
>TRBJ1-3|TRBV6-5|-|-
TGTGCCAGCAGTTACGGAGGTTCTGGAAACACCATATATTTT
CASSYGGSGNTIYF
>TRBJ2-2|TRBV7-3|TRBD2|-
TGTGCCAGCAGCTTAAATCCAGCGGGGGGCACCGGGGAGCTGTTTTTT
CASSLNPAGGTGELFF
>TRBJ1-2|TRBV7-8|-|-
TGTGCCACCGGCCTTGACGGCAACTATGGCTACACCTTC
CATGLDGNYGYTF
>TRBJ2-2|TRBV18|-|-
TGTGCCAGCTCACCACTGGTGAACACCGGGGAGCTGTTTTTT
CASSPLVNTGELFF
>TRBJ2-7|TRBV7-2|TRBD1|-
TGTGCCAGCAGCCTCCGGGACAGACTCTACGAGCAGTACTTC
CASSLRDRLYEQYF
>TRBJ2-7|TRBV7-8|-|-
TGTGCCAGCAGCTTAGCCACCTACGAGCAGTACTTC
CASSLATYEQYF
>TRBJ2-4|TRBV5-6|-|-
TGTGCCAGCAGCCCAATGTATGGGGACGTCGACATTCAGTACTTC
CASSPMYGDVDIQYF
>TRBJ1-4|TRBV19|-|few
TGTGCCAGTAAGAAGAGGACAGCAACTAATGAAAAACTGTTTTTT
CASKKRTATNEKLFF
>TRBJ2-7|TRBV5-1|TRBD1|-
TGCGCCAGCAGTTCCGAGAGACAGGGTTTTAACGAGCAGTACTTC
CASSSERQGFNEQYF
>TRBJ2-7|TRBV4-3|TRBD1|once
TGCGCCAGCAGCCAAGATTGGGGACCCGGACAGGGCTCCTACGAGCAGTACTTC
CASSQDWGPGQGSYEQYF
>TRBJ1-4|TRBV7-2|-|-
TGTGCCAGCAGCTTACCGGGGGTTAATGAAAAACTGTTTTTT
CASSLPGVNEKLFF
>TRBJ2-5|TRBV25-1|-|-
TGTGCCAGCAGTGTACAGGGCTCAGAGACCCAGTACTTC
CASSVQGSETQYF
>TRBJ1-2|TRBV27|-|-
TGTGCCAGCAGTTTATACGGCCCCGATCCCCTCTATGGCTACACCTTC
CASSLYGPDPLYGYTF
>TRBJ2-1|TRBV5-1|TRBD2|once
TGCGCCAGCAACGTTCTAGCGGGAGGCTACAATGAGCAGTTCTTC
CASNVLAGGYNEQFF
>TRBJ1-2|TRBV20-1|TRBD1|-
TGCAGCGTTGGACAGGGTTTTGGCTACACCTTC
CSVGQGFGYTF
>TRBJ2-7|TRBV7-2|-|-
TGTGCCAGCAGCTTAGTGGACAGTCAAGACGAGCAGTACTTC
CASSLVDSQDEQYF
>TRBJ2-5|TRBV5-5|-|-
TGTGCCAGCAGCTCCGGTTCTTGGGAGACCCAGTACTTC
CASSSGSWETQYF
>TRBJ1-1|TRBV19|-|-
TGTGCCAGTAGTATGACAGGGAACACTGAAGCTTTCTTT
CASSMTGNTEAFF
>TRBJ1-1|TRBV15|-|-
TGTGCCACCAGCAGGAGGCGGGACACTGAAGCTTTCTTT
CATSRRRDTEAFF
>TRBJ1-3|TRBV28|-|-
TGTGCCAGCAGGGCAGGGACTGGAAACACCATATATTTT
CASRAGTGNTIYF
>TRBJ2-5|TRBV7-2|-|once
TGTGCCAGCAGCTTAAACAGACAAGAGACCCAGTACTTC
CASSLNRQETQYF
>TRBJ2-7|TRBV5-1|-|-
TGCGCCAGCCAAGAAGGACCCGGAGGTCGTGAGCAGTACTTC
CASQEGPGGREQYF
>TRBJ2-7|TRBV10-3|TRBD2|-
TGTGCCATCGGTTTAGCGGGAGGGAACGAGCAGTACTTC
CAIGLAGGNEQYF
>TRBJ2-3|TRBV28|TRBD2|-
TGTGCCAGCAGTGCACTGACTAGCGGGGCGCAGTATTTT
CASSALTSGAQYF
>TRBJ1-2|TRBV27|TRBD1|once
TGTGCCAGCAGTTTAAAAGCGACAGGGACTCGTTATGGCTACACCTTC
CASSLKATGTRYGYTF
>TRBJ2-5|TRBV6-6|-|-
TGTGCCAGCAGTTACCAGACTAGTTCTGAGACCCAGTACTTC
CASSYQTSSETQYF
>TRBJ2-1|TRBV28|-|once
TGTGCCAGCACGTACTCTAGGTTTAGCTCGGGGGAGCAGTTCTTC
CASTYSRFSSGEQFF
>TRBJ2-7|TRBV7-8|-|-
TGTGCCAGCAAAAAAAGGCGGGATTACTCCTACGAGCAGTACTTC
CASKKRRDYSYEQYF
>TRBJ2-3|TRBV11-2|TRBD2|-
TGTGCCAGCAGCTTAGGGACTAGCGGGAGTTATACGCAGTATTTT
CASSLGTSGSYTQYF
>TRBJ2-2|TRBV28|-|-
TGTGCCAGCAGTTTAACCGGGGAGCTGTTTTTT
CASSLTGELFF
>TRBJ2-1|TRBV21-1|-|-
TGTGCCAGGGTTATGGACAGGGGATCGAATGAGCAGTTCTTC
CARVMDRGSNEQFF
>TRBJ2-7|TRBV7-2|TRBD1|-
TGTGCCAGCAGCTCCACCTCTCGTCCGGGACAGTCCTACGAGCAGTACTTC
CASSSTSRPGQSYEQYF
>TRBJ2-3|TRBV5-4|TRBD2|-
TGTGCCAGCAGGGAAAGACTAGCGGCGTCCACAGATACGCAGTATTTT
CASRERLAASTDTQYF
>TRBJ2-5|TRBV7-6|-|-
TGTGCCAGCAGCTTCCAGGAAGAGACCCAGTACTTC
CASSFQEETQYF
>TRBJ2-7|TRBV19|-|-
TGTGCCAGTAGTATAGTTAGCAGGGGTATCTACGAGCAGTACTTC
CASSIVSRGIYEQYF
>TRBJ2-7|TRBV30|-|-
TGTGCCTGGAGTGTCCACACTACCTACGAGCAGTACTTC
CAWSVHTTYEQYF
>TRBJ2-6|TRBV6-6|-|-
TGTGCCAGCAGGAGTGGGGCCAACGTCCTGACTTTC
CASRSGANVLTF
>TRBJ2-4|TRBV7-9|-|-
TGTGCCAGCAGCCCAGGGTCCGCGGACATTCAGTACTTC
CASSPGSADIQYF
>TRBJ2-5|TRBV7-3|-|-
TGTGCCAGCAGCTTAAATCAAGAGACCCAGTACTTC
CASSLNQETQYF
>TRBJ2-7|TRBV11-3|TRBD2|-
TGTGCCAGCAGCTCCCTAGCGGGAGGTAGCGAGCAGTACTTC
CASSSLAGGSEQYF
>TRBJ2-3|TRBV7-2|TRBD2|-
TGTGCCAGCAGCTCAGGCGGGAGCGCAGATACGCAGTATTTT
CASSSGGSADTQYF
>TRBJ1-2|TRBV2|-|-
TGTGCCAGCGGCCCAGAATTCAGTGGCTACACCTTC
CASGPEFSGYTF
>TRBJ2-2|TRBV6-5|TRBD2|once
TGTGCCAGCAGTTACCCCGGGACTAGTCCTGCCGGGGAGCTGTTTTTT
CASSYPGTSPAGELFF
>TRBJ2-7|TRBV19|-|-
TGTGCCAGTAGTATTTTTGGCGAGCAGTACTTC
CASSIFGEQYF
>TRBJ2-3|TRBV18|TRBD1|-
TGTGCCAGCTCACGAGGACAGGGTGGGAGCACAGATACGCAGTATTTT
CASSRGQGGSTDTQYF
>TRBJ2-7|TRBV30|TRBD2|-
TGTGCCTGGAGCGGGACTAGCGGCTACGAGCAGTACTTC
CAWSGTSGYEQYF